This T cell receptor (beta chain) is drawn from a study of CD8 T cells in ankylosing spondylitis. Findings and caveats of the study: One TCR beta motif, made up of fewer than 10 highly homologous variants, appeared characteristic of ankylosing spondylitis blood.

MiXCR was run by TCRdb on the 5' RACE reads, yielding one entry per CDR3 protein. The sample yields approximately 200,000 distinct CDR3 sequences, about 13% seen once. With respect to this clonotype: Its antigen is unidentified.

The clonotype originates from a male donor with ankylosing spondylitis or in good health (not recorded which). The sample taken for sequencing was blood, either unsorted or a sorted T cell fraction (not recorded which).

This CDR3 is CATSAGTGDDGYTF. The CDR3 nucleotides are TGTGCCACCAGTGCCGGGACAGGGGACGATGGCTACACCTTC. The chain links TRBV24-1 to TRBJ1-2; 10 nucleotides line up with TRBD1. This CDR3 contains 14 residues. V gave up 5 bases and J gave up 6 bases; unmatched junction bases: 5. Germline V lookup: CDR1 KGHDR, CDR2 SFDVKD.